This T cell receptor beta chain was documented in a study of CD4+ T cells in melanoma. V dropped 4 bases and J dropped 10 bases, with 17 bases sitting between them. The CDR3 is 14 residues long. Looked up from germline, CDR1 is SGHRS and CDR2 is YFSETQ. This table comes from immunoSEQ multiplex PCR, and its TCRdb copy is limited to in-frame clones, with some not included. The table has fewer than 20,000 clones, over 70% seen once. The chain combines TRBV5-1 with TRBJ1-4; a weak D match, TRBD1 (5 bases). This receptor was identified in a human donor with melanoma. The specimen sequenced was cells from a culture (not recorded whether cultured in vitro). The CDR3 region has the DNA TGCGCCAGCAGCCCAGTACTGGGGGAGGGAAAACTGTTTTTT. As protein: CASSPVLGEGKLFF.